This TCR beta chain was identified in a study of cytomegalovirus exposure and HLA in healthy donors. Overall study context: Around 81% of 300 to 450 genotyped donors fell in the Caucasian-associated ancestry cluster. Study-wide points: Data from an earlier analysis indicated that most TCR beta V segments were productive either about 90% or about 30% of the time.

Worth noting for this clone: Its target is not known.

Researchers ran the PCR with 60 Vbeta and 13 Jbeta primers. The assay was immunoSEQ multiplex PCR, and TCRdb's table has in-frame clones only and misses some. Of under 150,000 clones in the sample, 82% were seen once. The CDR3 extends over 15 amino acids. Germline V gene lookup returns CDR1 PRHDT and CDR2 FYEKMQ (reference sequence). The ends lost 5 bases at V and 5 bases at J; junction bases unmatched: 5. This receptor was taken from a woman aged 50 to 60 in good health and CMV-seropositive. The chain joins TRBV13 to TRBJ2-1; 11 bases fit TRBD1. The sequenced sample consisted of PBMCs. CDR3 region: CASSPGQGEDNEQFF. Written as DNA, the CDR3 is TGTGCCAGCAGCCCGGGACAGGGGGAGGACAATGAGCAGTTCTTC.